Presented here are 4 T cell receptor beta chains from one specimen sequenced in a study of early T cells in non-severe SARS-CoV-2 infection. Each CDR3 protein is one row after TCRdb ran MiXCR on the 5' RACE reads. The sample gives tens of thousands of distinct CDR3 sequences, 11% of which show up once; 6.4% is in the top ten. Sequences were obtained from whole blood. The receptors were sampled from an adult who was a healthcare worker with PCR-confirmed SARS-CoV-2 infection or an uninfected control (not recorded which).

CDR3 sequence: CSARALSGVETQYF. CDR3 DNA: TGCAGTGCTAGAGCCCTCAGCGGGGTGGAGACCCAGTACTTC. V is TRBV20-1 and J is TRBJ2-5; 7 bases fit TRBD2. CDR1 is DFQATT, CDR2 SNEGSKA, per germline (reference sequence). The length of the CDR3 is 14 residues. V trimming: 1 base; J trimming: 5 bases; junction bases outside the gene matches: 7.

This clonotype has more than one count but fewer than ten. This chain uses TRBV20-1 with TRBJ2-7; weak D call: TRBD1 (5 bases). Trimming took 6 bases from V and 2 from J, leaving 14 bases between them. Germline loops: CDR1 DFQATT, CDR2 SNEGSKA (reference sequence). The CDR3 is 13 amino acids. CDR3 in amino acids: CSAPPTDTYEQYF. The CDR3 nucleotides read TGCAGTGCGCCACCGACAGATACCTACGAGCAGTACTTC.

This clonotype was found a few times. This chain connects TRBV12-3 or TRBV12-4 to TRBJ2-4, with 10 bases fitting TRBD2. The J segment lost 1 base and the V segment lost 7 bases, leaving 19 bases of the junction unmatched. The length of the CDR3 is 20 residues. CDR3 coding DNA: TGTGCCAGCACCCGAACCGGGACTAGCGCGAGGAGTCCTGCCAAAAACATTCAGTACTTC. This sequence encodes CASTRTGTSARSPAKNIQYF.

The chain links TRBV7-2 to TRBJ1-1; D may be TRBD1 (6 bases). The CDR3 has 15 residues. The germline V and J ends were trimmed by 1 base and 4 bases, with 13 bases remaining between them. Germline-derived CDR1 and CDR2 are SGHTA and FQGNSA. The CDR3 DNA reads TGTGCCAGCAGCTTAGAAGGGGGGGCCTCCACTGAAGCTTTCTTT. The encoded protein is CASSLEGGASTEAFF.